The 14 T cell receptor beta chains presented below share a single source sample, sequenced in a study of cytomegalovirus exposure and HLA in healthy donors. TCRdb's table, derived via immunoSEQ multiplex PCR, lists solely in-frame clones and lacks some. The profile shows some 64,000 clones, nearly 98% of them singletons. Sequencing was performed on PBMCs. The source is a woman aged 18-35 years in good health and CMV-seropositive.

The chain is built from TRBV7-9 and TRBJ1-1; tentative D call: TRBD1 (5 bases). CDR1 and CDR2 (germline): SEHNR, FQNEAQ (reference sequence). V gave up 2 bases and J gave up 6 bases, with 13 bases separating them. This CDR3 contains 14 residues. CDR3 loop: CASSLRPGGPEAFF. CDR3 nucleotide sequence: TGTGCCAGCAGCTTACGACCGGGGGGACCTGAAGCTTTCTTT.

This rearrangement joins TRBV11-3 to TRBJ1-1, with D possibly being TRBD1 (5 bases). The germline CDR1 and CDR2 sequences are SGHNT and YENEEA. The CDR3 has 13 amino acids. V shed 11 bases and J shed 1 base, with 14 bases lying between them. The CDR3 reads CAGTGTGNTEAFF. The CDR3, as DNA: TGTGCCGGTACCGGGACTGGGAACACTGAAGCTTTCTTT.

The chain employs TRBV5-4 and TRBJ2-1, with 10 nucleotides matching TRBD2. The CDR3 spans 15 residues. CDR1 is SGHNT and CDR2 is YYREEE in the germline V gene (reference sequence). V dropped 4 bases and J dropped 6; count of bases not matched to a gene: 7. The CDR3 sequence is CASSQTSGYSNEQFF. CDR3 coding DNA: TGTGCCAGCAGCCAGACTAGCGGGTATAGCAATGAGCAGTTCTTC.

The chain couples TRBV7-3 to TRBJ2-7; the match to TRBD2 covers 10 bases. V lost 5 bases to trimming and J lost 0 bases; unmatched junction nucleotides: 4. The CDR3 is made up of 15 amino acids. Germline V gene sequence: CDR1 SGHTA, CDR2 FQGTGA. The CDR3 nucleotides read TGTGCCAGCAGCGAGGGACTAGCGTCCTCCTACGAGCAGTACTTC. Translation gives CASSEGLASSYEQYF.

The chain uses TRBV5-1 and TRBJ2-5, with TRBD1 identical over 8 bases. CDR1 is SGHRS and CDR2 is YFSETQ in the germline V gene. The V and J ends lost 3 bases and 5 bases, in that order; junction bases with no gene match: 12. The CDR3 consists of 16 residues. The CDR3 sequence: CASSWLMTGEGETQYF. DNA of the CDR3: TGCGCCAGCAGCTGGCTAATGACAGGGGAAGGGGAGACCCAGTACTTC.

The chain links TRBV6-1 to TRBJ1-4, with TRBD1 matching 9 bases. The CDR3 has 15 amino acids. The germline CDR1 and CDR2 sequences are MNHNS and SASEGT. Unmatched junction bases numbered 8, after V lost 5 bases and J lost 7 bases. CDR3 amino acids: CASSHETGGGEKLFF. CDR3 in DNA: TGTGCCAGCAGTCACGAGACAGGGGGGGGTGAAAAACTGTTTTTT.

V gene TRBV4-1 combines with J gene TRBJ2-5; 10 bases are a match to TRBD1. The V gene end was trimmed by 4 bases and the J gene end by 4 bases; junction bases not matched to a gene: 3. The V gene's germline CDR1 is MGHRA and CDR2 YSYEKL. CDR3 size: 14 residues. In nucleotides, the CDR3 is TGCGCCAGCAGCCTGGGACAGGGGTTAGAGACCCAGTACTTC. Translation: CASSLGQGLETQYF.

The chain employs TRBV6-5 and TRBJ2-3; TRBD2 is a possible D gene (6 bases). V was pared by 7 bases and J by 2 bases, with 10 bases between. In germline, CDR1 is MNHEY, CDR2 SVGAGI. The CDR3 is made up of 13 amino acids. The CDR3: CASIAGSTDTQYF. The CDR3, as DNA: TGTGCCAGCATTGCGGGGTCCACAGATACGCAGTATTTT.

The genes are TRBV7-9 and TRBJ2-3, with TRBD1 matching 9 bases. Germline CDR1 reads SEHNR; CDR2 reads FQNEAQ (reference sequence). The junction had 18 bases not matched to a gene; V was cut back by 5 bases and J by 3 bases. The CDR3 runs 19 residues. The CDR3 DNA sequence: TGTGCCAGCAGCCAGGGACAGGGAAGGGCCGATGCAGTGACAGATACGCAGTATTTT. This translates into CASSQGQGRADAVTDTQYF.

The V call is TRBV7-9, the J call TRBJ2-7; 10 bases map to TRBD1. Trimming at V came to 2 bases and at J to 3 bases, leaving 4 bases not matched to a gene. Germline V gives CDR1 SEHNR, CDR2 FQNEAQ (reference sequence). The CDR3 spans 15 residues. CDR3 in DNA: TGTGCCAGCAGCTTAACGGGACAGGGGTACTACGAGCAGTACTTC. Translating gives CASSLTGQGYYEQYF.

This clone has a single count. The CDR3 sequence: CASSPTSGLYNEQFF. The CDR3 DNA reads as TGTGCCAGCAGTCCGACAAGCGGGCTATACAATGAGCAGTTCTTC. This chain links TRBV6-5 with TRBJ2-1, with D maybe TRBD2 (6 bases). Germline V CDR1 and CDR2: MNHEY, SVGAGI. Deletions cut 5 bases from V and 4 bases from J, with 15 bases between. This CDR3 is built from 15 residues.

The rearrangement uses TRBV27 and TRBJ2-2; unclear D gene. The V gene's germline CDR1 is MNHEY and CDR2 SMNVEV (reference sequence). Trimming removed 5 bases from V and 4 bases from J, with 5 bases in between. There are 12 residues in the CDR3. In DNA form, the CDR3 reads TGTGCCAGCAGTCTTCCCACCGGGGAGCTGTTTTTT. Amino acid sequence: CASSLPTGELFF.

The table lists this clone with a count of one. The gene calls are TRBV13 and TRBJ2-5, with D perhaps TRBD1 (6 bases). V dropped 4 bases and J dropped 2 bases, with 14 bases sitting between them. CDR1 is PRHDT, CDR2 FYEKMQ, per germline (reference sequence). This CDR3 is built from 15 residues. The CDR3 DNA is TGTGCCAGCAGCTACGCAGGGGCCCTTCAAGAGACCCAGTACTTC. This gives the protein CASSYAGALQETQYF.

V gene TRBV6-5 combines with J gene TRBJ1-3, with TRBD1 as a possible D gene (5 bases). Germline values: CDR1 MNHEY, CDR2 SVGAGI. The CDR3 totals 15 residues. V lost 6 bases and J 2 bases, leaving 14 bases between the germline ends. CDR3 amino acids: CASSPSAGAGNTIYF. As DNA, the CDR3 is TGTGCCAGCAGCCCTAGTGCGGGGGCTGGAAACACCATATATTTT.